A selection of T cell receptor beta chains follows, all from one sample in a study of cytomegalovirus exposure and HLA in healthy donors. Data came from immunoSEQ multiplex PCR; TCRdb stores just in-frame clones and leaves some out. Counted here are some 130,000 clones, approximately 81% occurring once; the ten biggest clones make up about 0.7%. Input material: PBMCs. These receptors were obtained from a man between 18 and 35 years old in good health and CMV-seronegative. CDR3s include the opening cysteine and the closing phenylalanine or tryptophan. The order of the fields is CDR3 DNA, CDR3 protein, clone size, V gene, J gene, D gene. D genes are given only for firm matches. Expanded clones are given a class, and other clones once, few, many or no size at all.

CDR3nt: TGTGCCAGCAGAACGGACAGACGGCGGGGCTACACCTTC; CDR3aa: CASRTDRRRGYTF; abundance: NA; v_gene: TRBV6-5; j_gene: TRBJ1-2; d_gene: NA
CDR3nt: TGTGCCAGCAGCTTGGGGCGCGGACAGGGAGTAACTGAAGCTTTCTTT; CDR3aa: CASSLGRGQGVTEAFF; abundance: NA; v_gene: TRBV5-8; j_gene: TRBJ1-1; d_gene: TRBD1
CDR3nt: TGTGCCAGCAGCGGGGGGGGCGGGGACTATGGCTACACCTTC; CDR3aa: CASSGGGGDYGYTF; abundance: NA; v_gene: TRBV5-4; j_gene: TRBJ1-2; d_gene: NA
CDR3nt: TGTGCCAGCAGCGAACAGGGGGCGCGGGAAAAACTGTTTTTT; CDR3aa: CASSEQGAREKLFF; abundance: NA; v_gene: TRBV9; j_gene: TRBJ1-4; d_gene: TRBD1
CDR3nt: TGTGCCAGCAGTTTCCGTACCACTAGATTTGAGACCCAGTACTTC; CDR3aa: CASSFRTTRFETQYF; abundance: NA; v_gene: TRBV27; j_gene: TRBJ2-5; d_gene: NA
CDR3nt: TGTGCCAGCAGCCTGGTCGGGACAGAGGGAAACTATGGCTACACCTTC; CDR3aa: CASSLVGTEGNYGYTF; abundance: NA; v_gene: TRBV5-4; j_gene: TRBJ1-2; d_gene: TRBD1
CDR3nt: TGTGCCAGCAGCGAAATACAGGGGAGGACTGAAGCTTTCTTT; CDR3aa: CASSEIQGRTEAFF; abundance: NA; v_gene: TRBV6-1; j_gene: TRBJ1-1; d_gene: TRBD1
CDR3nt: TGTGCCAGCAGCTTAGAGGGGGTCAGGGCGCCTGGAAACACCATATATTTT; CDR3aa: CASSLEGVRAPGNTIYF; abundance: NA; v_gene: TRBV7-9; j_gene: TRBJ1-3; d_gene: NA
CDR3nt: TGTGCCAGCAGTTTTCCGGACAAGGGCGGCACAGATACGCAGTATTTT; CDR3aa: CASSFPDKGGTDTQYF; abundance: NA; v_gene: TRBV6-6; j_gene: TRBJ2-3; d_gene: NA
CDR3nt: TGTGCCAGCAGCTTAATTCCCCAGGCTATGAACACTGAAGCTTTCTTT; CDR3aa: CASSLIPQAMNTEAFF; abundance: few; v_gene: TRBV13; j_gene: TRBJ1-1; d_gene: NA
CDR3nt: TGCGCCAGCAGCTTACTAGCGGGGGGGAACACCGGGGAGCTGTTTTTT; CDR3aa: CASSLLAGGNTGELFF; abundance: NA; v_gene: TRBV10-1; j_gene: TRBJ2-2; d_gene: TRBD2
CDR3nt: TGTGCCAGCAGTTTACGGACAGGAGGTACTGAAGCTTTCTTT; CDR3aa: CASSLRTGGTEAFF; abundance: NA; v_gene: TRBV27; j_gene: TRBJ1-1; d_gene: TRBD1
CDR3nt: TGTGCCTGGAGTCGAACCGGGACAGTTCTTGGCTACACCTTC; CDR3aa: CAWSRTGTVLGYTF; abundance: few; v_gene: TRBV30; j_gene: TRBJ1-2; d_gene: TRBD1
CDR3nt: TGTGCCAGCAGTCTCACAGGGGACCAGCCCCAGCATTTT; CDR3aa: CASSLTGDQPQHF; abundance: once; v_gene: TRBV14; j_gene: TRBJ1-5; d_gene: TRBD1
CDR3nt: TGTGCCAGCAGCCTAATAAAAGGGACAGACTTACAAGAGACCCAGTACTTC; CDR3aa: CASSLIKGTDLQETQYF; abundance: NA; v_gene: TRBV28; j_gene: TRBJ2-5; d_gene: TRBD1
CDR3nt: TGTGCCAGCAGCCAAGAGCCCGGGCGGGGGGGGATCACTGAAGCTTTCTTT; CDR3aa: CASSQEPGRGGITEAFF; abundance: NA; v_gene: TRBV4-2; j_gene: TRBJ1-1; d_gene: NA
CDR3nt: TGCGCCAGCAGTCAGGGGGGCTACGAGCAGTACTTC; CDR3aa: CASSQGGYEQYF; abundance: NA; v_gene: TRBV5-1; j_gene: TRBJ2-7; d_gene: NA
CDR3nt: TGTGCCAGCTGGGGGGGAGGGAATTCACCCCTCCACTTT; CDR3aa: CASWGGGNSPLHF; abundance: NA; v_gene: TRBV6-1; j_gene: TRBJ1-6; d_gene: NA
CDR3nt: TGTGCCTGGAGTGTTGCAGGGGGTGAGACCCAGTACTTC; CDR3aa: CAWSVAGGETQYF; abundance: NA; v_gene: TRBV30; j_gene: TRBJ2-5; d_gene: TRBD1
CDR3nt: TGTGCCAGCAGTTCAAGGCGGGGGAGCTCCTACAATGAGCAGTTCTTC; CDR3aa: CASSSRRGSSYNEQFF; abundance: NA; v_gene: TRBV27; j_gene: TRBJ2-1; d_gene: TRBD2
CDR3nt: TGTGCCAGCAGCGTAAACAGCAACTATGGCTACACCTTC; CDR3aa: CASSVNSNYGYTF; abundance: NA; v_gene: TRBV9; j_gene: TRBJ1-2; d_gene: NA
CDR3nt: TGTGCCAGCAGTTACTCTGAAGCTTACCAAGAGACCCAGTACTTC; CDR3aa: CASSYSEAYQETQYF; abundance: NA; v_gene: TRBV6-5; j_gene: TRBJ2-5; d_gene: NA
CDR3nt: TGTGCCTGGGAAGCCCCAGGGGAAGCTTTCTTT; CDR3aa: CAWEAPGEAFF; abundance: NA; v_gene: TRBV30; j_gene: TRBJ1-1; d_gene: NA
CDR3nt: TGTGCCAGCTCAAAAATGAACACTGAAGCTTTCTTT; CDR3aa: CASSKMNTEAFF; abundance: few; v_gene: TRBV6-5; j_gene: TRBJ1-1; d_gene: NA
CDR3nt: TGTGCCACCAGCCCAGAGAGGTCCCCAGGGGAGACCCAGTACTTC; CDR3aa: CATSPERSPGETQYF; abundance: NA; v_gene: TRBV15; j_gene: TRBJ2-5; d_gene: NA
CDR3nt: TGTGCCAGCAGTCGGGGGACAGTAGCATACAATGAGCAGTTCTTC; CDR3aa: CASSRGTVAYNEQFF; abundance: NA; v_gene: TRBV27; j_gene: TRBJ2-1; d_gene: NA
CDR3nt: TGTGCCAGCAGCCAACTAGCAGAGACCCAGTACTTC; CDR3aa: CASSQLAETQYF; abundance: NA; v_gene: TRBV7-9; j_gene: TRBJ2-5; d_gene: NA
CDR3nt: TGCGCCAGCAGCCAAGGGGTCAGGGGCAGGGAAAAACTGTTTTTT; CDR3aa: CASSQGVRGREKLFF; abundance: NA; v_gene: TRBV4-1; j_gene: TRBJ1-4; d_gene: NA
CDR3nt: TGTGCCAGCAGTTGGGCAGTCAGATCCTACGAGCAGTACTTC; CDR3aa: CASSWAVRSYEQYF; abundance: NA; v_gene: TRBV6-5; j_gene: TRBJ2-7; d_gene: NA
CDR3nt: TGTGCCAGCAGCGTAGGGGCGGGGGTGTCAGATACGCAGTATTTT; CDR3aa: CASSVGAGVSDTQYF; abundance: NA; v_gene: TRBV9; j_gene: TRBJ2-3; d_gene: TRBD2
CDR3nt: TGTGCCAGTAGATCTAATGAAGTTAGAGAAGCTTTCTTT; CDR3aa: CASRSNEVREAFF; abundance: NA; v_gene: TRBV27; j_gene: TRBJ1-1; d_gene: NA
CDR3nt: TGTGCCAGCAGCCCACGACTAGCGGGAGACAATGAGCAGTTCTTC; CDR3aa: CASSPRLAGDNEQFF; abundance: NA; v_gene: TRBV11-2; j_gene: TRBJ2-1; d_gene: TRBD2
CDR3nt: TGTGCCTCCCGGGGGGGGGTTAATGAGCAGTTCTTC; CDR3aa: CASRGGVNEQFF; abundance: few; v_gene: TRBV10-3; j_gene: TRBJ2-1; d_gene: TRBD2
CDR3nt: TGTGCCAGCAGTTTAGAGCCGAACACTGAAGCTTTCTTT; CDR3aa: CASSLEPNTEAFF; abundance: NA; v_gene: TRBV28; j_gene: TRBJ1-1; d_gene: NA
CDR3nt: TGTGCCAGCAGGACCTACAGGGGAAGCAATCAGCCCCAGCATTTT; CDR3aa: CASRTYRGSNQPQHF; abundance: few; v_gene: TRBV28; j_gene: TRBJ1-5; d_gene: TRBD1
CDR3nt: TGTGCCAGCAGCGTAAGGAAGGGGGGGAGACCCGGGGAGCTGTTTTTT; CDR3aa: CASSVRKGGRPGELFF; abundance: once; v_gene: TRBV9; j_gene: TRBJ2-2; d_gene: NA
CDR3nt: TGTGCCAGCAGTCCTTCCGGGACAGGGGGCGCCGAGCAGTACTTC; CDR3aa: CASSPSGTGGAEQYF; abundance: NA; v_gene: TRBV6-5; j_gene: TRBJ2-7; d_gene: TRBD1
CDR3nt: TGTGCCAGCAGCGTAGGCGGCAGATACGCCGAAAAACTGTTTTTT; CDR3aa: CASSVGGRYAEKLFF; abundance: NA; v_gene: TRBV9; j_gene: TRBJ1-4; d_gene: NA
CDR3nt: TGTGCCAGCTCGGTGGGACAGGGCTCTGAAGCTTTCTTT; CDR3aa: CASSVGQGSEAFF; abundance: once; v_gene: TRBV18; j_gene: TRBJ1-1; d_gene: TRBD1
CDR3nt: TGTGCCTGGAGTCCAATGGGACAGTACACTGAAGCTTTCTTT; CDR3aa: CAWSPMGQYTEAFF; abundance: NA; v_gene: TRBV30; j_gene: TRBJ1-1; d_gene: TRBD1
CDR3nt: TGCGCCAGCACTGATGGGACAGGGGGTTTCTTT; CDR3aa: CASTDGTGGFF; abundance: NA; v_gene: TRBV10-1; j_gene: TRBJ1-1; d_gene: TRBD1
CDR3nt: TGCGCCAGCAGCTTGGCTACAGTCACAGATACGCAGTATTTT; CDR3aa: CASSLATVTDTQYF; abundance: NA; v_gene: TRBV5-1; j_gene: TRBJ2-3; d_gene: NA
CDR3nt: TGTGCCAGCATCCACCAGGGGGCTTCTAATGAAAAACTGTTTTTT; CDR3aa: CASIHQGASNEKLFF; abundance: NA; v_gene: TRBV7-9; j_gene: TRBJ1-4; d_gene: TRBD1
CDR3nt: TGCGCCAGCAGCTTGTTTTCGGGGGGGAGTGGGGCCAACGTCCTGACTTTC; CDR3aa: CASSLFSGGSGANVLTF; abundance: NA; v_gene: TRBV5-1; j_gene: TRBJ2-6; d_gene: TRBD2
CDR3nt: TGCGCCAGCAGCTTCGGACAGCCAACAGAGACCCAGTACTTC; CDR3aa: CASSFGQPTETQYF; abundance: NA; v_gene: TRBV5-1; j_gene: TRBJ2-5; d_gene: NA
CDR3nt: TGTGCCAGCACTGAATACGGGGGACGGGAAAAACTGTTTTTT; CDR3aa: CASTEYGGREKLFF; abundance: NA; v_gene: TRBV6-5; j_gene: TRBJ1-4; d_gene: NA
CDR3nt: TGTGCCAGCAGTGAACAGAAGCAAGAGACCCAGTACTTC; CDR3aa: CASSEQKQETQYF; abundance: NA; v_gene: TRBV6-1; j_gene: TRBJ2-5; d_gene: NA
CDR3nt: TGTGCCAGCAGTCTTACGGGGAACACTGAAGCTTTCTTT; CDR3aa: CASSLTGNTEAFF; abundance: few; v_gene: TRBV2; j_gene: TRBJ1-1; d_gene: NA
CDR3nt: TGTGCCAGCAGCACCCCACAGGGGGCGATCACAGATACGCAGTATTTT; CDR3aa: CASSTPQGAITDTQYF; abundance: NA; v_gene: TRBV9; j_gene: TRBJ2-3; d_gene: TRBD1
CDR3nt: TGTGCCACCAGCAGAGGGGGGCGGGGGGCTCCTCGAGAGACCCAGTACTTC; CDR3aa: CATSRGGRGAPRETQYF; abundance: NA; v_gene: TRBV15; j_gene: TRBJ2-5; d_gene: TRBD2
CDR3nt: TGCGCCAGCAGTGGCGGACAGGTAGTAGAAGCTTTCTTT; CDR3aa: CASSGGQVVEAFF; abundance: NA; v_gene: TRBV10-1; j_gene: TRBJ1-1; d_gene: TRBD1
CDR3nt: TGTGCCAGCCTCTCGCGGGGGGCCTTTACAGATACGCAGTATTTT; CDR3aa: CASLSRGAFTDTQYF; abundance: NA; v_gene: TRBV2; j_gene: TRBJ2-3; d_gene: TRBD2
CDR3nt: TGTGCCAGCTCACCCTCCCTAGCGGGGACTACCTACGAGCAGTACTTC; CDR3aa: CASSPSLAGTTYEQYF; abundance: NA; v_gene: TRBV18; j_gene: TRBJ2-7; d_gene: TRBD2
CDR3nt: TGCAGCGTTCACGACACAGGGGGCGCGGCCGGGGAGCTGTTTTTT; CDR3aa: CSVHDTGGAAGELFF; abundance: NA; v_gene: TRBV29-1; j_gene: TRBJ2-2; d_gene: TRBD1